Listed here are 27 T cell receptor beta chains from one sample, sequenced in a study of OX40 agonist ivuxolimab in advanced cancers. The table came from immunoSEQ multiplex PCR; TCRdb's copy has only in-frame clones and leaves some out. Found here are around 46,000 clones, roughly 86% of them singletons; the top ten hold approximately 13%. The sample in question was CD4+ or CD8+ T cells sorted from blood, obtained in a trial of the OX40 agonist ivuxolimab. These receptors all come from an adult with an advanced solid tumor such as melanoma, head and neck, liver or kidney cancer.

The chain employs TRBV15 and TRBJ2-7; TRBD1 or TRBD2 may be the D gene (5 bases each). Trimming removed 5 bases from V and 3 bases from J, with 17 bases in between. This CDR3 spans 15 amino acids. Germline CDR1 reads LNHNV; CDR2 reads YYDKDF (reference sequence). The CDR3 protein is CATSGAREPYYEQYF. In DNA, the CDR3 is TGTGCCACCAGCGGAGCCAGGGAGCCTTACTACGAGCAGTACTTC. The whole variable domain, filled in from reference TRBV15 and TRBJ2-7, reads DAMVIQNPRYQVTQFGKPVTLSCSQTLNHNVMYWYQQKSSQAPKLLFHYYDKDFNNEADTPDNFQSRRPNTSFCFLDIRSPGLGDTAMYLCATSGAREPYYEQYFGPGTRLTVT.

The chain joins TRBV5-2 to TRBJ1-2; the D call TRBD1 from the table was never checked on the DNA. TRBV5-2 is a pseudogene segment. CDR3 size: 15 residues. CDR3 sequence: CASSSGQGEGYGYTF. The CDR3 region has the DNA TGTGCCAGCAGCTCAGGACAGGGGGAAGGGTATGGCTACACCTTC.

The gene calls are TRBV28 and TRBJ1-1; 7 bases align to TRBD1. The CDR3 runs to 15 residues. V lost 7 bases, J lost 5 bases, and 13 bases stayed unmatched. The germline gives CDR1 MDHEN, CDR2 SYDVKM. The CDR3, as DNA: TGTGCCAGCATACTAGGGGGCAGGGAGGGGACTGAAGCTTTCTTT. This codes for CASILGGREGTEAFF.

This clone showed up just once. The chain couples TRBV4-1 to TRBJ2-3, with D unclear. Per germline, CDR1 MGHRA and CDR2 YSYEKL. The CDR3 runs 16 residues. Trimming took 1 base from V and 1 from J, leaving 12 bases between them. The DNA for the CDR3 is TGCGCCAGCAGCCAAGTTTTTAGTGGGGGCACAGATACGCAGTATTTT. Its protein is CASSQVFSGGTDTQYF.

The rearrangement uses TRBV5-4 and TRBJ2-5, with D possibly being TRBD1 (6 bases). The CDR3 length is 14 residues. The germline V and J ends were trimmed by 3 bases and 2 bases, with 11 bases remaining between them. CDR1 and CDR2 (germline): SGHNT, YYREEE (reference sequence). The CDR3 sequence is CASSSTGTQETQYF. DNA of the CDR3: TGTGCCAGCAGCTCTACAGGGACACAAGAGACCCAGTACTTC.

The J gene is TRBJ1-1, the V gene TRBV27; no clear D gene. This CDR3 region has 10 residues. Trimming left V 5 bases short and J 8 bases short, with 6 bases between. Germline V gene lookup returns CDR1 MNHEY and CDR2 SMNVEV (reference sequence). The CDR3 nucleotides read TGTGCCAGCAGTGTAGGGGAAGCTTTCTTT. Translated, it gives CASSVGEAFF.

This chain connects TRBV9 to TRBJ2-1; perhaps TRBD2 as D (7 bases). From germline, CDR1 is SGDLS and CDR2 YYNGEE. The V end was cut by 0 bases, the J end by 6 bases, with 13 bases between. The CDR3 has 15 residues. CDR3 loop: CASSVAGGSLNEQFF. The CDR3 bases are TGTGCCAGCAGCGTAGCGGGGGGCTCGCTCAATGAGCAGTTCTTC.

This sequence joins TRBV6-5 and TRBJ2-5; no reliable D call. The J call is in doubt because the DNA end fits TRBJ2-7 better. This CDR3 is built from 13 residues. Per germline, CDR1 MNHEY and CDR2 SVGAGI. CDR3 residues: CASSYGVKYEQYF. The CDR3 bases are TGTGCCAGCAGTTACGGGGTCAAATACGAGCAGTACTTC.

This chain links TRBV15 with TRBJ2-4, with 8 bases fitting TRBD2. CDR3 length equals 17 residues. The J segment lost 1 base and the V segment lost 0 bases, leaving 5 bases of the junction unmatched. Germline CDR1 reads LNHNV; CDR2 reads YYDKDF (reference sequence). The CDR3 sequence is CATSREAGVSAKNIQYF. DNA of the CDR3: TGTGCCACCAGCAGAGAAGCGGGAGTATCTGCCAAAAACATTCAGTACTTC.

This chain connects TRBV7-9 to TRBJ2-7; 9 bases agree with TRBD1. The germline V gene has CDR1 SEHNR and CDR2 FQNEAQ (reference sequence). The CDR3 has 14 residues. J lost 5 bases, V lost 6 bases, and 8 bases had no gene match. CDR3 sequence: CASRGGTGSNEQYF. DNA of the CDR3: TGTGCCAGCAGGGGAGGGACAGGGTCAAACGAGCAGTACTTC.

This sequence joins TRBV6-5 and TRBJ2-7; no firm D call. V was shortened by 5 bases and J by 3 bases, with 8 bases between the two germline ends. The CDR3 runs 12 residues. Germline V gene sequence: CDR1 MNHEY, CDR2 SVGAGI. The CDR3 DNA is TGTGCCAGCAGTACCGTCCACTACGAGCAGTACTTC. This codes for CASSTVHYEQYF.

The rearrangement joins TRBV19 to TRBJ1-1; D not resolved. Germline V gene lookup returns CDR1 LNHDA and CDR2 SQIVND (reference sequence). V lost 1 base and J lost 5, with 11 bases in between. The CDR3 runs 14 residues. The CDR3 coding sequence is TGTGCCAGTAGTATAGTGGCCTGGAGGACTGAAGCTTTCTTT. Translation gives CASSIVAWRTEAFF.

This chain connects TRBV7-9 to TRBJ1-1, with D unresolved. Between the trimmed V and J ends, which lost 2 bases and 10 bases, there was a span of 14 bases. The V gene's germline CDR1 is SEHNR and CDR2 FQNEAQ (reference sequence). The CDR3 extends over 13 amino acids. CDR3 DNA sequence: TGTGCCAGCAGCTTACTCACTTCACCCGGAGCTTTCTTT. Its translation: CASSLLTSPGAFF. The whole variable domain, filled in from reference TRBV7-9 and TRBJ1-1, reads DTGVSQNPRHKITKRGQNVTFRCDPISEHNRLYWYRQTLGQGPEFLTYFQNEAQLEKSRLLSDRFSAERPKGSFSTLEIQRTEQGDSAMYLCASSLLTSPGAFFGQGTRLTVV.

This clone was seen a few times. V usage is TRBV4-1 and J usage is TRBJ2-3, with D maybe TRBD2 (6 bases). Germline V gene sequence: CDR1 MGHRA, CDR2 YSYEKL. V lost 0 bases and J 5 bases, leaving 6 bases between the germline ends. CDR3 length equals 13 residues. The CDR3 spells CASSQERGDTQYF. As DNA, the CDR3 is TGCGCCAGCAGCCAAGAGCGGGGAGATACGCAGTATTTT.

This clone was recorded a few times. The genes are TRBV9 and TRBJ2-1, with 10 bases aligning to TRBD1. Trimming at V came to 3 bases and at J to 7 bases, leaving 7 bases not matched to a gene. The germline V gene encodes CDR1 SGDLS and CDR2 YYNGEE. The CDR3 is 15 amino acids. The CDR3 spells CASSASGQGRNEQFF. The CDR3 coding sequence is TGTGCCAGCAGCGCCTCGGGACAGGGGAGAAATGAGCAGTTCTTC.

The chain has TRBV7-9 and TRBJ1-2; 8 bases align to TRBD1. The junction had 8 bases not matched to a gene; V was cut back by 4 bases and J by 7 bases. The CDR3 has 14 amino acids. The germline V gene has CDR1 SEHNR and CDR2 FQNEAQ (reference sequence). In nucleotides, the CDR3 is TGTGCCAGCAGCTCAGTCCAGGGGGCGGGTGGCTACACCTTC. Translation gives CASSSVQGAGGYTF.

This clone showed up many times. The rearrangement links TRBV4-1 to TRBJ1-5; 10 nucleotides match TRBD1. This CDR3 has 16 amino acids. Germline lookup yields CDR1 MGHRA and CDR2 YSYEKL. Losses at the gene ends were 0 bases for V and 4 bases for J; bases not matched to a gene: 3. The CDR3 here is CASSQDSGQGNQPQHF. The CDR3 coding sequence is TGCGCCAGCAGCCAAGATTCGGGACAGGGGAATCAGCCCCAGCATTTT.

This sequence joins TRBV7-8 and TRBJ1-1; D unclear. The V end was cut by 1 base, the J end by 0 bases, with 6 bases between. This CDR3 comprises 14 residues. Germline V lookup: CDR1 SGHVS, CDR2 FQNEAQ. The CDR3 protein is CASSLERVNTEAFF. CDR3 DNA: TGTGCCAGCAGCTTAGAAAGGGTGAACACTGAAGCTTTCTTT.

The chain has TRBV5-6 and TRBJ1-5; tentative D call: TRBD1 (5 bases). The germline CDR1 and CDR2 sequences are SGHDT and YYEEEE. V was pared by 2 bases and J by 4 bases, with 16 bases between. This CDR3 has 16 amino acids. The CDR3 loop is CASSFMARGTNQPQHF. Written as DNA, the CDR3 is TGTGCCAGCAGCTTTATGGCACGGGGCACTAATCAGCCCCAGCATTTT. Complete variable domain (other parts from reference TRBV5-6 and TRBJ1-5): DAGVTQSPTHLIKTRGQQVTLRCSPKSGHDTVSWYQQALGQGPQFIFQYYEEEERQRGNFPDRFSGHQFPNYSSELNVNALLLGDSALYLCASSFMARGTNQPQHFGDGTRLSIL.

CDR3 nucleotides: TGTGCCAGTAGTATGTACGCGACAGGGGGTCAGTACGAGCAGTACTTC. This codes for CASSMYATGGQYEQYF. The gene calls are TRBV19 and TRBJ2-7; 9 nucleotides agree with TRBD1. There are 16 residues in the CDR3. Germline CDR1 LNHDA, CDR2 SQIVND (reference sequence). Unmatched junction bases numbered 10, after V lost 3 bases and J lost 4 bases.

The V call is TRBV9, the J call TRBJ2-3, with a weak D call TRBD2 (7 bases). Germline-derived CDR1 and CDR2 are SGDLS and YYNGEE. The length of the CDR3 is 17 residues. The ends were cut back, 4 bases at V and 2 bases at J, with 20 bases in the middle. The CDR3 loop reads CASSPRLGGPPTDTQYF. The CDR3 DNA sequence: TGTGCCAGCAGCCCGAGACTCGGGGGGCCTCCCACAGATACGCAGTATTTT.

The V and J genes are TRBV28 and TRBJ2-7; TRBD2 matches 10 bases. Germline V gene sequence: CDR1 MDHEN, CDR2 SYDVKM. J lost 7 bases, V lost 2 bases, and 5 bases had no gene match. There are 14 residues in the CDR3. Here the CDR3 reads CASSLTGTSDEQYF. As DNA, the CDR3 is TGTGCCAGCAGTTTAACCGGGACTAGCGATGAGCAGTACTTC.

The chain joins TRBV6-5 to TRBJ1-1; D is ambiguous. This CDR3 has 14 amino acids. V was cut by 10 bases and J by 5 bases, with 20 bases left in between. Germline-derived CDR1 and CDR2 are MNHEY and SVGAGI. The CDR3: CATLTRDGKTEAFF. For the CDR3, the DNA is TGTGCCACCCTAACGAGGGATGGGAAAACTGAAGCTTTCTTT.

This clone was recorded once. The chain is built from TRBV9 and TRBJ1-1; D unresolved. Trimming removed 0 bases from V and 0 bases from J, with 15 bases in between. The CDR3 runs 17 residues. Germline-derived CDR1 and CDR2 are SGDLS and YYNGEE. DNA of the CDR3: TGTGCCAGCAGCGTAGCTGAGTATGGAGTAATGAACACTGAAGCTTTCTTT. It yields the protein CASSVAEYGVMNTEAFF.

The chain links TRBV19 to TRBJ1-1, with D possibly matching TRBD1 (5 bases). Between the trimmed V and J ends, which lost 2 bases and 3 bases, there was a span of 13 bases. The CDR3 contains 15 residues. CDR1 and CDR2 (germline): LNHDA, SQIVND (reference sequence). In DNA form, the CDR3 reads TGTGCCAGTAGTATACCCGAGGGGTTGGACACTGAAGCTTTCTTT. Residues: CASSIPEGLDTEAFF.

The V call is TRBV11-1, the J call TRBJ2-7, with D maybe TRBD1 (5 bases). The V gene lost 1 base and the J gene lost 7 bases, with 17 bases spanning the gap. This CDR3 spans 15 amino acids. Germline V gene lookup returns CDR1 SGHAT and CDR2 FQDESV (reference sequence). The CDR3 DNA sequence: TGTGCCAGCAGCTTAGTGACAGACGACTTGGGGGAGCAGTACTTC. It translates to CASSLVTDDLGEQYF.

The rearrangement joins TRBV5-1 to TRBJ2-7; the D is unclear. Germline V gene data show CDR1 as SGHRS and CDR2 as YFSETQ. Trimming took 0 bases from V and 7 from J, leaving 11 bases between them. This CDR3 is 13 amino acids long. CDR3 coding DNA: TGCGCCAGCAGCTTGGGATCTGGGAATGAGCAGTACTTC. This sequence encodes CASSLGSGNEQYF.